This T cell receptor (beta chain) was documented in a study of T cells in Graves' hyperthyroidism and ophthalmopathy. Many counts were recorded for this clonotype. Antigen specificity is unknown. Based on clinical symptoms, serum thyroxine and TRAb, thyroid ultrasound and orbital computed tomography, diagnoses were reached. The investigators amplified TCR beta CDR3 regions from RNA transcripts. The TCR CDR3 first-round RT-PCR relied on the HTBI primer set. TCRdb analysed the multiplex PCR reads with MiXCR anew, one entry per CDR3 protein. The sample shows nearly 600,000 distinct CDR3 sequences, 14% of them seen only once. Study conclusions and caveats: In validation, the model predicted ophthalmopathy. These predictions came a median about 6.5 months before onset.

Trimming cost V 7 bases and J 2 bases, with 15 bases left between them. The CDR3 covers 15 residues. CDR1 and CDR2 (germline): MDHEN, SYDVKM. Sequencing input: blood. This receptor was identified in a woman between 18 and 29 years old with Graves' ophthalmopathy. The chain combines TRBV28 with TRBJ1-5; the D is unclear. In nucleotides, the CDR3 is TGTGCCAGCAACCCCCCGATTGGGGGCAATCAGCCCCAGCATTTT. It translates to CASNPPIGGNQPQHF.